This TCR beta chain was captured by sequencing in a study of graft-versus-host responses after intestinal transplantation. Study-wide context: Multivisceral, liver-intestinal, or isolated intestinal transplants were received by the recipients. Every transplant recipient was induced with anti-thymocyte globulin, then maintained on tacrolimus and steroids for two to four years. Overall study results and limits: Early declines in HvG clones that occurred post-transplant were associated with peak circulating GvH clone levels. The recipient marrow held GvH clones, and some of them showed up first in ileum or blood.

Comment on this clone: The antigen is undetermined.

V was pared by 8 bases and J by 5 bases, with 13 bases of the junction left unmatched. The V gene's germline CDR1 is MNHEY and CDR2 SMNVEV (reference sequence). The CDR3 length is 16 residues. Assay used: immunoSEQ multiplex PCR; TCRdb lists only in-frame clones, some missing. The sample has some 27,000 clones; 85% to 95% are singletons. The material sequenced was PBMCs, taken 18 days after transplant. This chain connects TRBV27 to TRBJ1-1, with 11 bases identical to TRBD1. The clonotype originates from a human patient who received an intestinal transplant, so some T cells may come from the graft donor. CDR3 DNA: TGTGCCAGCGGGACCCGGACAGGGGGCGAAACGACTGAAGCTTTCTTT. This gives the protein CASGTRTGGETTEAFF.